This TCR beta chain was identified in a study of T cells in Graves' hyperthyroidism and ophthalmopathy (dated by TCRdb to between 2018 and 2020). Some background on the complete study: Peripheral blood was collected at initial diagnosis, before any treatment. To identify distinguishing TCR V-J signatures, a discovery cohort of some 99 patients was used, comprising 40 to 45 with Graves' ophthalmopathy and under 60 with stable Graves' hyperthyroidism. An independent validation cohort of fewer than 20 hyperthyroidism patients and about 15 patients who later progressed to ophthalmopathy tested prospective prediction of ophthalmopathy. The approximately 98 discovery patients were randomly divided into training and test sets at a 7:3 ratio. Thyroid tissue and blood T-cell repertoires from six Graves' hyperthyroidism patients were also compared in the study. After blood sampling, hyperthyroidism patients were treated with methimazole at a starting dose of 30 mg daily, and ophthalmopathy patients were treated with high-dose intravenous methylprednisolone. The paper reports TCR Vbeta CDR3 sequencing of 130 to 150 peripheral blood samples: approximately 43 ophthalmopathy, fewer than 80 hyperthyroidism and around 17 progressor patients. Broader findings and caveats from the paper: No statistical method was used to set the sample size in advance, and investigators knew the group allocation. Blood samples also contained most of the expanded thyroid clonotypes (frequency above 0.001), which suggests that blood repertoires may reflect thyroid immune responses. In cross-validation, a model built on a 13 V-J signature told ophthalmopathy apart from stable hyperthyroidism with 85% to 90% sensitivity and around 83% specificity, and in testing the same model reached 80%/75%. In validation, progression to ophthalmopathy was predicted by the model with 70.59% sensitivity and 72% to 80% specificity, a median of approximately 6.5 months before onset.

Ophthalmopathy patients had moderately to severely active disease, Clinical Activity Score of at least 3, NOSPECS grade of at least 4, and duration under 3 months. Any patient with an uncontrolled infection, another autoimmune disease, pregnancy or lactation was excluded. Diagnoses were established on the basis of clinical symptoms, serum thyroxine and TRAb, thyroid ultrasound, and orbital computed tomography. Ficoll-Paque density gradient centrifugation was used to isolate PBMCs from 9.5 to 10 ml of fresh peripheral blood. Trizol reagent was used to extract total RNA, and RNA quality was then checked on an Agilent 2100 Bioanalyzer. In this sample, this clonotype turned up many times. Its antigen remains undetermined. The record has no base qualities; no much larger clone is one base away. Amplification of TCR beta CDR3 regions was carried out from RNA transcripts. A first-round RT-PCR of the TCR CDR3 used the HTBI primer set with the Qiagen OneStep RT-PCR kit. Libraries were constructed in a second round of multiplex PCR, after which size selection and purification were performed. Paired-end sequencing of the libraries was performed with 100 bp reads on an Illumina HiSeq2000. Turning to the authors' computational methods: SOAPnuke was used to process the raw data, with reads discarded if the reads contained adapters or uncalled bases, had a mean Phred below 15, or lacked an exact constant-primer or identifier match. High-quality paired reads were merged using COPE v1.2.5, and each unique nucleotide sequence was defined as a clonotype. MiTCR v1.1 was used to align the clonotypes against IMGT TRBV, TRBD and TRBJ reference segments. The analysis was restricted to V-J combinations with a frequency above 0.0001, which together covered just over 98% of the repertoires. The TCS score was defined as F50 (clonal expansion) divided by E x V (chaos), with BLOSUM62-based TCRdist calculated between CDR3 peptides within each V-J. Welch's t-statistics and random forest reduced around 510 V-J features to roughly 13, which were used in a naive Bayes classifier (R e1071). Through fastp at Q25 and MiXCR, TCRdb rebuilt clones from the public reads, retaining in-frame beta chains. One record per CDR3 amino acid sequence lists the most common genes and DNA. The V and J calls and clone size come from TCRdb's table, not from the authors' own analysis. The sample table lists 500,000 to 750,000 distinct CDR3 sequences, 11% to 15% of them with a count of one. The top ten hold 7% to 9% of the sample.

The sample taken for sequencing was blood. The sequence came from a woman between 18 and 30 years old with Graves' ophthalmopathy.

The CDR3 sequence is CASSPQRESSTDTQYF. The nucleotide sequence is given as TGTGCCAGCAGCCCTCAGCGGGAATCCAGCACAGATACGCAGTATTTT. The chain joins TRBV7-9 to TRBJ2-3; TRBD2 fits 7 bases in the junction. The CDR3 sequence holds 16 residues, the cysteine and phenylalanine included. Of the read, only the CDR3 DNA is kept; its 48 bases are in frame from base 1. V and J are trimmed by 5 bases and 0 bases, and the gene matches miss 8 bases of the junction. For CDR1 and CDR2, the germline V gene (reference sequence) lists SEHNR and FQNEAQ. The reference TRBV7-9 and TRBJ2-3 proteins fill in what lies around the CDR3, so the full variable domain reads DTGVSQNPRHKITKRGQNVTFRCDPISEHNRLYWYRQTLGQGPEFLTYFQNEAQLEKSRLLSDRFSAERPKGSFSTLEIQRTEQGDSAMYLCASSPQRESSTDTQYFGPGTRLTVL.